Listed below are T cell receptor beta chains from one sample, sequenced in a study of OX40 agonist ivuxolimab in advanced cancers. Only in-frame clones appear in the TCRdb table, and some are missing; sequencing was by immunoSEQ multiplex PCR. The data show around 56,000 clones, with under 85% seen just once and roughly 4.7% held by the top ten. The sample in question was CD4+ or CD8+ T cells sorted from blood, obtained in a trial of the OX40 agonist ivuxolimab. Receptors originate from an adult with an advanced solid tumor such as melanoma, head and neck, liver or kidney cancer. Both conserved end residues are trimmed from each CDR3. The order of the fields is J gene, V gene, clone size, CDR3 protein. Expanded clones get a size class; other rows say once, few or many, or leave the size out.

TRBJ2-1,TRBV29-1,-,SVEGGRGNNEQF
TRBJ1-1,TRBV18,once,ASSPAGLTSEAF
TRBJ2-7,TRBV6-1,-,ASSVRQGAGEQY
TRBJ1-2,TRBV28,-,ASKLGGTGHYGYT
TRBJ2-1,TRBV11-2,-,ASSLDWSNEQF
TRBJ1-5,TRBV28,-,ASSLVSSNQPQH
TRBJ2-7,TRBV10-3,-,AISDPGLAGPTYEQY
TRBJ1-2,TRBV4-1,-,ASSPRTGGNYGYT
TRBJ2-1,TRBV7-6,-,ASSLASGGAVMFNEQF
TRBJ2-1,TRBV2,-,ASSPDRRNNEQF
TRBJ2-5,TRBV27,-,ASSFTAGEGETQY
TRBJ2-5,TRBV7-8,-,ASSLAGGTGVETQY
TRBJ1-4,TRBV19,few,ASSIGATNEKLF
TRBJ1-5,TRBV6-5,-,ASSPRDSNQPQH
TRBJ1-3,TRBV5-4,-,ASSAQGRGSGNTIY
TRBJ2-1,TRBV9,once,ASGTPLADHNEQF
TRBJ1-2,TRBV9,-,ASSVRDATNYGYT
TRBJ1-2,TRBV9,-,ASSETRQGSGYT
TRBJ2-1,TRBV19,-,ASRDTGTNYYNEQF
TRBJ2-3,TRBV9,-,ASSVSGPSTDTQY
TRBJ2-2,TRBV2,-,ASTETHNTGELF
TRBJ1-1,TRBV13,-,ASSPMGESMNTEAF
TRBJ2-7,TRBV5-6,-,ASSLVGGTTFEQY
TRBJ2-1,TRBV7-2,-,ASSFKAPGQGAEQF
TRBJ2-1,TRBV21-1,-,ASSKHRWVYNEQF
TRBJ2-7,TRBV7-8,once,ASSFRISGSYEQY
TRBJ2-3,TRBV5-4,-,ASRPGSTDTQY
TRBJ2-7,TRBV7-8,-,ASSSPSAYEQY
TRBJ1-1,TRBV27,-,ASSPGTRRGTEAF
TRBJ2-5,TRBV21-1,-,ASSSKKRKETRY
TRBJ1-3,TRBV11-2,once,ASSLGKQETGNTIY
TRBJ2-3,TRBV7-9,-,ASSFMVLAADTQY
TRBJ1-3,TRBV9,-,ASSVAGVGNTIY
TRBJ2-1,TRBV10-1,-,ASSEWAQGNEQF
TRBJ2-5,TRBV6-5,-,ASTTSGSETQY
TRBJ2-1,TRBV5-6,-,ASTYRGRVYNEQF
TRBJ1-4,TRBV5-1,-,ASSLGAQGAYEKLF
TRBJ2-1,TRBV5-6,-,ASSLGQAEQF
TRBJ1-3,TRBV30,-,AWTRPSSGNTIY
TRBJ1-1,TRBV5-8,-,ASSFQGGLNTEAF
TRBJ2-3,TRBV7-9,-,ASSLGTSGDTDTQY
TRBJ2-3,TRBV5-1,-,ASRPGATTSTDTQY
TRBJ1-1,TRBV30,-,AWSTDRGVAAF
TRBJ2-7,TRBV5-1,-,ASSLAPDGSYEQY
TRBJ1-1,TRBV18,-,ASSHIRENTEAF
TRBJ2-3,TRBV7-8,-,ASSLRETDTQY
TRBJ1-1,TRBV19,-,ASRGQGMTEAF
TRBJ2-2,TRBV10-3,-,ATLRDRGTGELF
TRBJ2-5,TRBV4-2,-,ASSQERLAGGETQY
TRBJ2-1,TRBV2,-,ASRPSGSPEQF
TRBJ1-1,TRBV2,-,ASSDEQVTGTEAF
TRBJ2-3,TRBV2,once,ASREGSTDTQY
TRBJ1-1,TRBV6-6,once,ASSYGQAGSSEAF
TRBJ2-3,TRBV21-1,-,ASSKICGSTDTQY
TRBJ1-5,TRBV10-3,-,AISESEGYQPQH